Shown below are 30 T cell receptor beta chains from a single sample sequenced in a study of T cells in women clearing cervical HPV infection. Profiling relied on immunoSEQ multiplex PCR, and the TCRdb table lists in-frame clones only, not all of them. The listing contains about 16,000 clones. Specimen: blood buffy coat. These receptors were obtained from a woman aged 18-70 years with a cervical HPV16 infection that either progressed to CIN3+ or cleared (not recorded which).

Remarks on this clone: The read is 3 residues too short to cover the CDR3 end, so that end is filled in from the germline J gene. This rearrangement joins TRBV27 to TRBJ1-5; possible D gene TRBD1, 6 bases. In germline, CDR1 is MNHEY, CDR2 SMNVEV (reference sequence). The CDR3 has 14 residues. Between the trimmed V and J ends, which lost 6 bases and 4 bases, there was a span of 13 bases. The CDR3 bases that were read are TGTGCCAGCAGGCAGGGGATCGAGAATCAGCCC. It yields the protein CASRQGIENQP. The complete CDR3 protein is CASRQGIENQPQHF.

Of note for this clone: The read halts 3 residues ahead of the CDR3 end, with the missing end drawn from the germline J gene. This sequence joins TRBV2 and TRBJ2-7; a weak D match, TRBD1 (6 bases). The germline V gene encodes CDR1 SNHLY and CDR2 FYNNEI. This CDR3 spans 16 amino acids. V was cut by 8 bases and J by 0 bases, with 20 bases left in between. The CDR3 DNA, read in part, is TGTGCCAGCCTAGGATGGGGGCTCATGGGCTCCTACGAG. Translation: CASLGWGLMGSYE. The entire CDR3 protein reads CASLGWGLMGSYEQYF. The full variable domain, rest sourced from reference TRBV2 and TRBJ2-7, is EPEVTQTPSHQVTQMGQEVILRCVPISNHLYFYWYRQILGQKVEFLVSFYNNEISEKSEIFDDQFSVERPDGSNFTLKIRSTKLEDSAMYFCASLGWGLMGSYEQYFGPGTRLTVT.

For this clone: Read data end 3 residues before the CDR3 end; the end is taken from the germline J gene. The chain couples TRBV7-3 to TRBJ2-5; 7 positions match TRBD1. The germline V gene has CDR1 SGHTA and CDR2 FQGTGA. CDR3 length: 15 amino acids. Trimming took 5 bases from V and 5 from J; bases not matched to a gene: 11. The DNA read from the CDR3 is TGTGCCAGCAGCCTGCAACCGGACAGGAGTGAGACC. Its protein product is CASSLQPDRSET. In full, the CDR3 is CASSLQPDRSETQYF.

About this clone: The CDR3 end falls 3 residues outside the read, so it is completed with the germline J gene. The J gene is TRBJ2-2, the V gene TRBV18; 8 bases agree with TRBD1. The length of the CDR3 is 17 residues. Germline trimming cut 3 bases from V and 6 bases from J; bases unmatched to any gene: 12. CDR1 KGHSH and CDR2 LQKENI come from the germline V gene. CDR3 bases read: TGTGCCAGCTCACCGTGGTTGAACCAGGGGGCCCCCGGGGAG. Translating it yields CASSPWLNQGAPGE. The complete CDR3 reads CASSPWLNQGAPGELFF.

A note on this clone: The read ends 3 residues shy of where the CDR3 ends; the end is completed using the germline J gene. This chain uses TRBV7-9 with TRBJ2-7, with D perhaps matching TRBD1 (6 bases). The V end lost 5 bases, the J end lost 6 bases, and 11 bases lay between the germline ends. Germline CDR1 is SEHNR and CDR2 is FQNEAQ (reference sequence). The CDR3 has 12 amino acids. CDR3 region: CASSHQGTEQYF. The covered CDR3 bases are TGTGCCAGCAGCCACCAGGGGACCGAG. The entire variable domain, with the rest obtained from reference TRBV7-9 and TRBJ2-7, is as follows: DTGVSQNPRHKITKRGQNVTFRCDPISEHNRLYWYRQTLGQGPEFLTYFQNEAQLEKSRLLSDRFSAERPKGSFSTLEIQRTEQGDSAMYLCASSHQGTEQYFGPGTRLTVT.

About this clone itself: The read gets to within 3 residues of the CDR3 end, and the germline J gene fills in the rest. The chain is built from TRBV14 and TRBJ2-5, with D perhaps TRBD2 (5 bases). The CDR3 loop spans 16 amino acids. Germline assignment: CDR1 SGHDN and CDR2 FVKESK. Trimming shortened V by 0 bases and J by 5 bases, and 16 bases separated the two germline ends. The CDR3 here is CASSQDLTRAWETQYF. The sequenced CDR3 bases are TGTGCCAGCAGCCAAGATCTTACGAGGGCTTGGGAGACC.

Of note for this clone: The read gets to within 3 residues of the CDR3 end, and the germline J gene fills in the rest. The chain carries TRBV6-2 or TRBV6-3 and TRBJ2-5; 9 nucleotides agree with TRBD1. Trimming took 4 bases from V and 1 from J; bases not matched to a gene: 7. Germline assignment: CDR1 MNHEY and CDR2 SVGEGT. The CDR3 runs 16 residues. The chain's CDR3 is CASSSLGQGPQETQYF. The covered CDR3 bases are TGTGCCAGCAGTTCCCTGGGACAGGGTCCCCAAGAGACC.

As to this clone: The sequenced fragment ends 3 residues before the CDR3 boundary, so the rest is inferred from the germline J gene. This rearrangement joins TRBV20-1 to TRBJ2-3, with 15 positions matching TRBD2. Germline V gene data show CDR1 as DFQATT and CDR2 as SNEGSKA (reference sequence). V gave up 0 bases and J gave up 5 bases; unmatched junction bases: 12. The CDR3 loop spans 19 amino acids. CDR3 protein: CSARDPRTSGGGQGDTQYF. Partial CDR3 DNA: TGCAGTGCTAGAGATCCCCGGACTAGCGGGGGGGGACAGGGAGATACG.

A word on this clone: The germline gene is not matched at one end of the junction; a read error may be the cause. The missing CDR3 end, 3 residues past where the read stops, is filled in from the germline J gene. The V gene is TRBV4-2, the J gene TRBJ2-3; D is unclear. Per the germline V gene, CDR1 is LGHNA and CDR2 is YNFKEQ. The CDR3 extends over 14 amino acids. The DNA read from the CDR3 is TGCGCCAGCAGCAAAGCAGAAGTCACAGATACG. Protein product: CASSKAEVTDT. Given in full, the CDR3 is CASSKAEVTDTQYF.

Concerning this clone itself: The sequenced fragment ends 3 residues before the CDR3 boundary, so the rest is inferred from the germline J gene. The chain recombines TRBV19 with TRBJ2-5, with 8 bases that match TRBD1. Germline V gene data show CDR1 as LNHDA and CDR2 as SQIVND (reference sequence). Trimming cost V 1 base and J 0 bases; bases outside gene matches: 4. This CDR3 has 16 residues. The part of the CDR3 DNA that was read is TGTGCCAGTAGTATAGTGGGACAGGATTACCAAGAGACC. This gives the protein CASSIVGQDYQET. The complete CDR3 sequence is CASSIVGQDYQETQYF.

The sequenced part of the CDR3 DNA is TGTGCCAGCAGCCAAGAAGGGGGACAGACC. Amino acids: CASSQEGGQT. The full CDR3 reads CASSQEGGQTQYF. The J gene is TRBJ2-5, the V gene TRBV3-1 (or the pseudogene TRBV3-2), with a weak D call TRBD1 (6 bases). The read ends 3 residues before the CDR3 terminus; that terminus is restored from the germline J gene. V shed 0 bases and J shed 6 bases, with 8 bases lying between them. The CDR3 totals 13 residues. CDR1 and CDR2 (germline): LGHDT, YNNKEL (reference sequence).

Details on this clone: The sequence runs out 3 residues before the end of the CDR3; the remainder is reconstructed from the germline J gene. The chain combines TRBV2 with TRBJ2-2; TRBD2 aligns across 7 bases. From germline, CDR1 is SNHLY and CDR2 FYNNEI. Unmatched junction bases numbered 2, after V lost 6 bases and J lost 1 base. The CDR3 has 14 amino acids. The sequenced CDR3 bases are TGTGCCAGCAGGGGACTACTGAACACCGGGGAG. Translation gives CASRGLLNTGE. The whole CDR3 is CASRGLLNTGELFF.

CDR3 bases read: TGTGCCAGCAGTGTGGTGGCAGGGGGCATCGGCGGC. This sequence encodes CASSVVAGGIGG. The CDR3 reads in full as CASSVVAGGIGGYTF. The V and J genes are TRBV2 and TRBJ1-2; 8 nucleotides match TRBD1. The CDR3 extends 3 residues past the end of the read, so its final part is completed from the germline J gene. CDR3 length: 15 residues. Per the germline V gene, CDR1 is SNHLY and CDR2 is FYNNEI.

The CDR3 is CSAVTGTGSGRYGYTF. Partial CDR3 DNA: TGCAGTGCTGTTACCGGGACAGGGAGCGGAAGGTATGGC. The chain employs TRBV20-1 and TRBJ1-2; 9 nucleotides match TRBD1. The read is 3 residues too short to cover the CDR3 end, so that end is filled in from the germline J gene. This CDR3 is 16 amino acids long. Germline CDR1 is DFQATT and CDR2 is SNEGSKA (reference sequence). Losses at the gene ends were 5 bases for V and 5 bases for J; bases not matched to a gene: 15.

As concerns this clone: The read stops 3 residues short of the end of the CDR3; the missing end is completed from the germline J gene. The V call is TRBV10-2, the J call TRBJ1-5; D is unclear. V was trimmed by 2 bases and J by 5 bases, leaving 13 bases between them. There are 15 residues in the CDR3. Germline V gene data show CDR1 as WSHSY and CDR2 as SAAADI. The CDR3 protein is CASSETRPGDQPQHF. CDR3 bases read: TGCGCCAGCAGTGAGACCCGACCCGGGGATCAGCCC.

Note on this clone: The CDR3 end falls 3 residues outside the read, so it is completed with the germline J gene. The rearrangement joins TRBV5-1 to TRBJ2-1, with 8 bases fitting TRBD2. The CDR3 consists of 17 residues. V lost 4 bases and J lost 5; bases outside the gene matches: 14. The germline CDR1 and CDR2 sequences are SGHRS and YFSETQ. This chain's CDR3 is CASSIAGLGIGHNEQFF. CDR3 DNA (partial): TGCGCCAGCAGCATCGCGGGACTAGGCATAGGACACAATGAG.

Regarding this clone: One end of the junction is discordant with germline, which a read error may explain. Sequencing ends 3 residues short of the CDR3 end; the germline J gene provides the rest. The genes are TRBV4-2 and TRBJ2-1, with 15 bases fitting TRBD2. Germline-derived CDR1 and CDR2 are LGHNA and YNFKEQ. This CDR3 region has 16 residues. The sequenced CDR3 bases are TGCGCCAGCAGCCCCTCCGGGACTAGCGGGGGGAATGAG. Protein: CASSPSGTSGGNE. The whole CDR3 is CASSPSGTSGGNEQFF.

This clone ranks as medium-sized in terms of frequency. CDR3 sequence: CSVEEGGVQYF. The part of the CDR3 DNA that was read is TGCAGCGTTGAAGAAGGGGGCGTT. The V call is TRBV29-1, the J call TRBJ2-4, with 7 bases lining up with TRBD1. The read is 3 residues too short to cover the CDR3 end, so that end is filled in from the germline J gene. From germline, CDR1 is SQVTM and CDR2 ANQGSEA. The CDR3 runs to 11 residues.

Concerning this clone itself: The CDR3 goes on 3 residues after the read ends, and that part is filled in from the germline J gene. The chain couples TRBV5-1 to TRBJ1-5, with D maybe TRBD1 (5 bases). CDR3 size: 14 residues. In germline, CDR1 is SGHRS, CDR2 YFSETQ. The V and J ends lost 0 bases and 4 bases respectively, with 8 bases between them. CDR3 residues: CASSLDGGNQPQHF. The sequenced part of the CDR3 DNA is TGCGCCAGCAGCTTGGATGGGGGGAATCAGCCC.

As concerns this clone: The read falls 3 residues short of the CDR3 end, and the missing part is taken from the germline J gene. J is TRBJ2-7 and V is TRBV19, with D perhaps TRBD1 or TRBD2 (5 bases each). Germline CDR1 reads LNHDA; CDR2 reads SQIVND (reference sequence). The ends were cut back, 5 bases at V and 2 bases at J, with 13 bases in the middle. CDR3 length equals 14 residues. The covered CDR3 bases are TGTGCCAGTAGTCTACAGGACGGGACCTACGAG. It specifies CASSLQDGTYE. Given in full, the CDR3 is CASSLQDGTYEQYF. The full variable domain, completed using reference TRBV19 and TRBJ2-7, is DGGITQSPKYLFRKEGQNVTLSCEQNLNHDAMYWYRQDPGQGLRLIYYSQIVNDFQKGDIAEGYSVSREKKESFPLTVTSAQKNPTAFYLCASSLQDGTYEQYFGPGTRLTVT.

Points on this clone: The read terminates 3 residues before the CDR3 end, so the remaining end is supplied by the germline J gene. The chain is built from TRBV7-3 and TRBJ1-5; the match to TRBD1 covers 7 bases. The junction had 8 bases not matched to a gene; V was cut back by 5 bases and J by 7 bases. Germline CDR1 is SGHTA and CDR2 is FQGTGA. The CDR3 contains 14 residues. The DNA read from the CDR3 is TGTGCCAGCAGCCAAACAGGGGATGGGCAGCCC. It specifies CASSQTGDGQP. The whole CDR3 protein is CASSQTGDGQPQHF.

On this clone: The CDR3 is cut off 3 residues early in the read; its end comes from the germline J gene. The rearrangement uses TRBV5-1 and TRBJ2-5, with unresolved D. Deletions cut 1 base from V and 3 bases from J, with 7 bases between. From germline, CDR1 is SGHRS and CDR2 YFSETQ. This CDR3 is built from 13 residues. The part of the CDR3 DNA that was read is TGCGCCAGCAGCTTGAGGTTAAAAGAGACC. Its translation: CASSLRLKET. In full, the CDR3 is CASSLRLKETQYF.

A word on this clone: Read sequence stops 3 residues before the CDR3 end, and the germline J gene provides the missing end. The rearrangement joins TRBV4-1 to TRBJ2-1; 10 bases line up with TRBD1. The CDR3 is 15 residues long. Losses at the gene ends were 1 base for V and 8 bases for J; bases not matched to a gene: 5. The germline V gene encodes CDR1 MGHRA and CDR2 YSYEKL. The covered CDR3 bases are TGCGCCAGCAGCCAAGTAGGGACAGGGGTTGATGAG. Protein product: CASSQVGTGVDE. The entire CDR3 reads CASSQVGTGVDEQFF.

Of note for this clone: With the read ending 3 residues before the CDR3 end, the germline J gene is used to fill in that end. J is TRBJ2-3 and V is TRBV20-1, with TRBD1 matching over 7 bases. V was pared by 5 bases and J by 0 bases, with 2 bases of the junction left unmatched. The CDR3 loop spans 13 amino acids. CDR1 and CDR2 from the germline V gene are DFQATT and SNEGSKA (reference sequence). The sequenced CDR3 bases are TGCAGTGCTTCGACAGGGAGCACAGATACG. Translating gives CSASTGSTDT. The full-length CDR3 reads as CSASTGSTDTQYF.

About this clone: The DNA ends 3 residues before the CDR3 does, and the rest of the CDR3 is filled in from the germline J gene. The V and J genes are TRBV20-1 and TRBJ2-7; 10 bases match TRBD1. Per the germline V gene, CDR1 is DFQATT and CDR2 is SNEGSKA (reference sequence). This CDR3 comprises 16 residues. Trimming at V came to 1 base and at J to 3 bases, leaving 9 bases not matched to a gene. The DNA read from the CDR3 is TGCAGTGCTAGAGCCCCGGGACAGGGGATAGGCTACGAG. Its protein product is CSARAPGQGIGYE. The whole CDR3 sequence is CSARAPGQGIGYEQYF.

Details on this clone: The observed sequence ends 3 residues before the CDR3 terminus, with the missing tail filled in from the germline J gene. The chain recombines TRBV19 with TRBJ1-5; D not certain. The CDR3 is 14 residues long. V was cut by 7 bases and J by 7 bases, with 17 bases left in between. Germline V gene sequence: CDR1 LNHDA, CDR2 SQIVND (reference sequence). The CDR3 reads CASNIGFGSQPQHF. CDR3 DNA (partial): TGTGCCAGTAACATAGGGTTTGGTTCACAGCCC.

Details on this clone: The sequenced fragment ends 3 residues before the CDR3 boundary, so the rest is inferred from the germline J gene. The chain has TRBV19 and TRBJ1-1; D is unclear. CDR3 length equals 13 residues. V lost 5 bases, J lost 1 base, and 8 bases lay in between. Germline V gives CDR1 LNHDA, CDR2 SQIVND (reference sequence). The CDR3 region is CASSLGPNTEAFF. Partial CDR3 DNA: TGTGCCAGTAGTCTTGGGCCGAACACTGAA.

A note on this clone: Read sequence stops 3 residues before the CDR3 end, and the germline J gene provides the missing end. The chain employs TRBV7-9 and TRBJ2-7, with 9 bases lining up with TRBD1. J was trimmed by 6 bases and V by 1 base; bases with no gene match: 1. Germline values: CDR1 SEHNR, CDR2 FQNEAQ (reference sequence). The CDR3 has 13 residues. This CDR3 is CASSLGTGAEQYF. The DNA read from the CDR3 is TGTGCCAGCAGCTTAGGGACAGGGGCCGAG.

Concerning this clone itself: The read gets to within 3 residues of the CDR3 end, and the germline J gene fills in the rest. This sequence joins TRBV29-1 and TRBJ2-7; 9 nucleotides align to TRBD2. V lost 6 bases, J lost 5 bases, and 11 bases stayed unmatched. Germline V gene sequence: CDR1 SQVTM, CDR2 ANQGSEA. The CDR3 loop spans 14 amino acids. CDR3 bases read: TGCAGCGTGGCCCTGGCGGGGGGGCCCCACGAG. It yields the protein CSVALAGGPHE. The entire CDR3 protein reads CSVALAGGPHEQYF.

Details on this clone: The CDR3 is cut off 3 residues early in the read; its end comes from the germline J gene. The J gene is TRBJ2-6, the V gene TRBV5-1; TRBD2 might be the D (7 bases). Trimming removed 4 bases from V and 0 bases from J, with 20 bases in between. This CDR3 has 19 residues. The V gene's germline CDR1 is SGHRS and CDR2 YFSETQ. The CDR3 bases that were read are TGCGCCAGCAGCCCCCAGGTCGGGGGGCCCCGCTCTGGGGCCAACGTC. This sequence encodes CASSPQVGGPRSGANV. The CDR3 reads in full as CASSPQVGGPRSGANVLTF.